This TCR beta chain was identified in a study of lymphopenia after photon versus proton radiotherapy. Only in-frame clones appear in the TCRdb table, and some are missing; sequencing was by immunoSEQ multiplex PCR. The data contain around 150,000 clones, more than 85% of them singletons. The germline V and J ends were trimmed by 8 bases and 0 bases, with 10 bases remaining between them. The CDR3 contains 13 residues. Germline CDR1 is MNHNS and CDR2 is SASEGT. The source material was peripheral blood, sampled from a patient treated with photon-based radiotherapy. This sequence was found in a man aged 50-60 years with gastric cancer. This chain joins TRBV6-1 and TRBJ1-1; TRBD1 might be the D (5 bases). The CDR3 DNA sequence: TGTGCCAGCGAACAGACAGTGAACACTGAAGCTTTCTTT. Protein sequence: CASEQTVNTEAFF.